Below, 26 T cell receptor beta chains from the same sample are listed, as sequenced in a study of neurological immune-mediated disorders. TCRdb independently ran MiXCR on the 5' RACE reads; one entry per CDR3 protein. The table shows around 64,000 distinct CDR3 sequences, with 10% to 15% occurring only once. The sequencing input was PBMCs. All receptors come from a woman aged 55-70 years with HTLV-1-associated myelopathy (HAM/TSP).

This clonotype came up many times. This rearrangement joins TRBV3-1 to TRBJ1-2; 11 nucleotides align to TRBD1. The CDR3 runs to 15 residues. V was pared by 5 bases and J by 6 bases, with 8 bases of the junction left unmatched. Germline CDR1 is LGHDT and CDR2 is YNNKEL (reference sequence). CDR3 protein: CASSSRTGGADGYTF. The DNA of the CDR3 is TGTGCCAGCAGCAGCCGGACAGGGGGCGCGGATGGCTACACCTTC.

This clonotype was seen repeatedly, ten times or more. The gene calls are TRBV20-1 and TRBJ2-1, with D possibly being TRBD1 (5 bases). V lost 5 bases, J lost 2 bases, and 16 bases lay in between. Germline V gives CDR1 DFQATT, CDR2 SNEGSKA (reference sequence). The CDR3 covers 15 residues. The CDR3 loop reads CSAPIGAVAYNEQFF. CDR3 sequence (DNA): TGCAGTGCTCCGATTGGGGCCGTTGCCTACAATGAGCAGTTCTTC.

The genes are TRBV10-1 and TRBJ2-1; D not resolved. The V gene's germline CDR1 is WNHNN and CDR2 SYGVQD (reference sequence). The CDR3 covers 11 residues. The V end lost 7 bases, the J end lost 8 bases, and 9 bases lay between the germline ends. The CDR3 DNA follows: TGCGCCAGCACTATGGGTGATGAGCAGTTCTTC. Encoded protein: CASTMGDEQFF.

This clonotype has ten or more counts. The chain combines TRBV7-2 with TRBJ2-7, with 8 bases lining up with TRBD2. This CDR3 comprises 16 residues. The germline V gene has CDR1 SGHTA and CDR2 FQGNSA. Germline trimming cut 1 base from V and 2 bases from J; bases unmatched to any gene: 7. The CDR3 protein is CASSLGRGTRAYEQYF. The CDR3 coding sequence is TGTGCCAGCAGCTTAGGGCGCGGGACTAGAGCCTACGAGCAGTACTTC.

The chain carries TRBV5-1 and TRBJ1-6; D is perhaps TRBD1 (5 bases). V was shortened by 6 bases and J by 10 bases, with 17 bases between the two germline ends. The CDR3 has 14 residues. In germline, CDR1 is SGHRS, CDR2 YFSETQ. The CDR3 DNA reads TGCGCCAGCAAAACCTGTACAGGCTCCTCACCCCTCCACTTT. It yields the protein CASKTCTGSSPLHF.

The rearrangement uses TRBV18 and TRBJ2-6, with D possibly matching TRBD2 (6 bases). The CDR3 has 16 amino acids. V lost 0 bases and J 3 bases, leaving 9 bases between the germline ends. Germline V gene data show CDR1 as KGHSH and CDR2 as LQKENI. The CDR3 loop is CASSPPQGGGANVLTF. The CDR3 bases are TGTGCCAGCTCACCACCGCAGGGAGGTGGGGCCAACGTCCTGACTTTC. The full variable domain, with the rest looked up from reference TRBV18 and TRBJ2-6, is NAGVMQNPRHLVRRRGQEARLRCSPMKGHSHVYWYRQLPEEGLKFMVYLQKENIIDESGMPKERFSAEFPKEGPSILRIQQVVRGDSAAYFCASSPPQGGGANVLTFGAGSRLTVL.

This clonotype was observed at least ten times. The chain combines TRBV10-3 with TRBJ2-1; tentatively, D is TRBD2 (6 bases). CDR1 and CDR2 from the germline V gene are ENHRY and SYGVKD. Trimming cost V 9 bases and J 8 bases, with 17 bases left between them. The CDR3 contains 13 residues. The CDR3 coding sequence is TGTGCCATAGGGACTTATAACCTCGATGAGCAGTTCTTC. Translated: CAIGTYNLDEQFF.

This clonotype was seen repeatedly, ten times or more. V and J are TRBV5-6 and TRBJ1-5, with 10 bases aligning to TRBD1. Per germline, CDR1 SGHDT and CDR2 YYEEEE. The V segment lost 2 bases and the J segment 5 bases; nucleotides outside the gene matches: 4. The CDR3 extends over 15 amino acids. The CDR3 bases are TGTGCCAGCAGCTTCCGCGGGACAGGGGATCAGCCCCAGCATTTT. Encoded protein: CASSFRGTGDQPQHF.

This clonotype was seen repeatedly, ten times or more. The chain couples TRBV7-2 to TRBJ2-6; no definite D call. The CDR3 loop spans 13 amino acids. Germline CDR1 SGHTA, CDR2 FQGNSA. V was clipped by 1 base and J by 3 bases, with 1 base between them. CDR3 residues: CASSLVGANVLTF. CDR3 DNA sequence: TGTGCCAGCAGCTTAGTTGGGGCCAACGTCCTGACTTTC.

Comment on this clonotype: This may be a read error, as it is one base from a much larger clone. This rearrangement joins TRBV2 to TRBJ1-3; D gene ambiguous. Germline V gene data show CDR1 as SNHLY and CDR2 as FYNNEI. V lost 1 base, J lost 12 bases, and 7 bases lay in between. The CDR3 is 11 amino acids. CDR3 region: CASSEGAIIYF. In DNA, the CDR3 is TGTGCCAGCAGTGAAGGTGCCATCATATATTTT.

This clonotype was seen at least ten times. This sequence joins TRBV12-3 or TRBV12-4 and TRBJ1-4; TRBD1 matches at 8 bases. J was trimmed by 8 bases and V by 2 bases; bases with no gene match: 7. CDR3 length equals 15 residues. This CDR3 reads CASSLFGQGGEKLFF. The CDR3 DNA follows: TGTGCCAGCAGTTTATTCGGACAGGGAGGGGAAAAACTGTTTTTT.

This clonotype was observed at least ten times. This chain links TRBV27 with TRBJ1-2, with D tentatively TRBD1 (6 bases). The CDR3 is 13 residues long. With 5 bases removed from V and 4 bases from J, the gap between germline ends came to 11 bases. Germline CDR1 reads MNHEY; CDR2 reads SMNVEV (reference sequence). As DNA, the CDR3 is TGTGCCAGCAGTGAGAGGGGGAGCTATGGCTACACCTTC. Amino acids: CASSERGSYGYTF.

Ten or more counts support this clonotype. The V and J genes are TRBV5-1 and TRBJ2-5, with D perhaps matching TRBD1 or TRBD2 (5 bases each). This CDR3 contains 13 residues. In germline, CDR1 is SGHRS, CDR2 YFSETQ. V was clipped by 0 bases and J by 5 bases, with 8 bases between them. The CDR3 DNA reads TGCGCCAGCAGCTTGGGAGGGGTCGAGACCCAGTACTTC. This translates into CASSLGGVETQYF.

The chain links TRBV7-6 to TRBJ2-7, with D perhaps matching TRBD1 (6 bases). Germline lookup yields CDR1 SGHVS and CDR2 FNYEAQ. The CDR3 runs 15 residues. Trimming shortened V by 1 base and J by 2 bases, and 12 bases separated the two germline ends. The CDR3 nucleotides read TGTGCCAGCAGCTTAGTGGCAGGGGTAACCTACGAGCAGTACTTC. Protein: CASSLVAGVTYEQYF.

This clonotype showed up many times. This sequence joins TRBV5-1 and TRBJ2-3; TRBD1 agrees at 10 bases. The J segment lost 4 bases and the V segment lost 4 bases, leaving 6 bases of the junction unmatched. There are 15 residues in the CDR3. From germline, CDR1 is SGHRS and CDR2 YFSETQ. The CDR3 spells CASSHGQGGADTQYF. CDR3 DNA: TGCGCCAGCAGCCACGGACAGGGGGGAGCAGATACGCAGTATTTT.

This clonotype appeared many times. V usage is TRBV2 and J usage is TRBJ2-3, with 10 nucleotides matching TRBD2. Germline lookup yields CDR1 SNHLY and CDR2 FYNNEI. The J segment lost 11 bases and the V segment lost 9 bases, leaving 14 bases of the junction unmatched. CDR3 length: 14 residues. As DNA, the CDR3 is TGTGCCAGTGGGTGGACTAGCGGTTCTAGAGGGCAGTATTTT. This sequence encodes CASGWTSGSRGQYF.

This clonotype was observed at least ten times. The V call is TRBV20-1, the J call TRBJ2-1, with D tentatively TRBD1 or TRBD2 (6 bases each). The germline V and J ends were trimmed by 3 bases and 4 bases, with 16 bases remaining between them. The length of the CDR3 is 15 residues. The germline V gene has CDR1 DFQATT and CDR2 SNEGSKA (reference sequence). CDR3: CSARKGGGLYNEQFF. In DNA form, the CDR3 reads TGCAGTGCTAGGAAGGGGGGAGGACTATACAATGAGCAGTTCTTC.

In this sample, this clonotype turned up many times. The V and J genes are TRBV7-9 and TRBJ1-1, with D possibly TRBD1 on 5 matching bases. The V gene's germline CDR1 is SEHNR and CDR2 FQNEAQ (reference sequence). CDR3 size: 13 residues. V dropped 5 bases and J dropped 7 bases, with 14 bases sitting between them. CDR3 DNA: TGTGCCAGCAGCCCCCGGGGGGGGTTTGAAGCTTTCTTT. Translation: CASSPRGGFEAFF.

Only a few counts were recorded for this clonotype. The chain employs TRBV2 and TRBJ2-1, with 7 bases matching TRBD2. The CDR3 is 14 residues long. Trimming at V came to 3 bases and at J to 6 bases, leaving 5 bases not matched to a gene. CDR1 SNHLY and CDR2 FYNNEI come from the germline V gene. The chain's CDR3 is CASSDVIAGNEQFF. Written as DNA, the CDR3 is TGTGCCAGCAGTGACGTCATAGCGGGCAATGAGCAGTTCTTC. Using reference TRBV2 and TRBJ2-1 for the parts outside the CDR3, the full variable domain is EPEVTQTPSHQVTQMGQEVILRCVPISNHLYFYWYRQILGQKVEFLVSFYNNEISEKSEIFDDQFSVERPDGSNFTLKIRSTKLEDSAMYFCASSDVIAGNEQFFGPGTRLTVL.

This clonotype is a singleton in its sample. A single base separates this from a much larger clone, so it may be a read error. This chain uses TRBV28 with TRBJ2-5; 13 bases align to TRBD2. The CDR3 length is 17 residues. Germline-derived CDR1 and CDR2 are MDHEN and SYDVKM. The CDR3 DNA follows: TGTGCCGGCAGTTTCATAAGACTAGCGGGAGGCGAAGAGACCCAGTACTTC. Its translation is CAGSFIRLAGGEETQYF.

This clonotype occurred many times. The chain recombines TRBV5-1 with TRBJ1-1, with D hard to call. The CDR3 consists of 14 residues. Between the trimmed V and J ends, which lost 0 bases and 1 base, there was a span of 7 bases. Germline V gene data show CDR1 as SGHRS and CDR2 as YFSETQ. The CDR3 bases are TGCGCCAGCAGCTTGGACAGCAGGAACACTGAAGCTTTCTTT. Its translation is CASSLDSRNTEAFF.

V gene TRBV7-8 combines with J gene TRBJ2-5; 10 bases match TRBD1. The germline V gene has CDR1 SGHVS and CDR2 FQNEAQ. This CDR3 comprises 15 residues. V gave up 5 bases and J gave up 5 bases; unmatched junction bases: 8. The CDR3 reads CASSMRQGAWETQYF. CDR3 nucleotides: TGTGCCAGCAGCATGAGACAGGGGGCTTGGGAGACCCAGTACTTC.

This clonotype was recorded many times. The J gene is TRBJ2-5, the V gene TRBV20-1; no definite D call. Trimming removed 5 bases at V and 2 bases at J, with 3 bases between. Germline V gives CDR1 DFQATT, CDR2 SNEGSKA (reference sequence). This CDR3 is built from 10 residues. The CDR3 DNA reads as TGCAGTGCTGAACAAGAGACCCAGTACTTC. Amino acids: CSAEQETQYF.

This clonotype was seen at least ten times. The chain uses TRBV5-1 and TRBJ2-7; 7 bases line up with TRBD2. This CDR3 spans 13 amino acids. CDR1 and CDR2 from the germline V gene are SGHRS and YFSETQ. V shed 1 base and J 7 bases; nucleotides not matched to a gene: 5. DNA for the CDR3: TGCGCCAGCAGCTTGAAGGCGGGAGTGGAGCAGTACTTC. It is translated as CASSLKAGVEQYF. Variable domain in full (rest from reference TRBV5-1 and TRBJ2-7): KAGVTQTPRYLIKTRGQQVTLSCSPISGHRSVSWYQQTPGQGLQFLFEYFSETQRNKGNFPGRFSGRQFSNSRSEMNVSTLELGDSALYLCASSLKAGVEQYFGPGTRLTVT.

In its sample, this clonotype was seen many times. The chain recombines TRBV7-3 with TRBJ2-1; TRBD1 aligns across 11 bases. The CDR3 extends over 16 amino acids. Germline V gene lookup returns CDR1 SGHTA and CDR2 FQGTGA. The V segment lost 1 base and the J segment 7 bases; nucleotides outside the gene matches: 6. CDR3 in DNA: TGTGCCAGCAGCTTAAAATCGGGACAGGGGGTAAATGAGCAGTTCTTC. Translation gives CASSLKSGQGVNEQFF.

This clonotype occurred many times. This chain links TRBV20-1 with TRBJ2-3; D is uncertain. Germline V gene data show CDR1 as DFQATT and CDR2 as SNEGSKA (reference sequence). The CDR3 has 10 residues. V lost 3 bases and J 6 bases, leaving 4 bases between the germline ends. The CDR3 bases are TGCAGTGCTAGGCGGGATACGCAGTATTTT. Encoded protein: CSARRDTQYF.